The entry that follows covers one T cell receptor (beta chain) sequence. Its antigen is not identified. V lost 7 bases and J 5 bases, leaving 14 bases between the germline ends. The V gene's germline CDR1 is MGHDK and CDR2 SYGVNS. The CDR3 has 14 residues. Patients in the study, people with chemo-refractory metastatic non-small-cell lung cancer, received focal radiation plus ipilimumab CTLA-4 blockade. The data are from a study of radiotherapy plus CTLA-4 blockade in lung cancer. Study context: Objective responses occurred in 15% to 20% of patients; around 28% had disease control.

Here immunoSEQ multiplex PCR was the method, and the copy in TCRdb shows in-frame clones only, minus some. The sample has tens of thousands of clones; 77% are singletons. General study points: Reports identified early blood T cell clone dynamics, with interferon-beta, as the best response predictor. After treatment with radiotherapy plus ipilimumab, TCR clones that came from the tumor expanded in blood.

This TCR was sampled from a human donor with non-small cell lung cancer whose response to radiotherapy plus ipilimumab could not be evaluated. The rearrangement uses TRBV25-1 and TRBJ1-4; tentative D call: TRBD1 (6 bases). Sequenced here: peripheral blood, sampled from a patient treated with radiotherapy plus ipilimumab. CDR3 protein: CASTIGQFNEKLFF. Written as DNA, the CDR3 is TGTGCCAGCACTATCGGACAGTTCAATGAAAAACTGTTTTTT.